This T cell receptor beta chain was recovered during a study of blood T cell repertoires in COVID-19. For the study at large: Spain, Italy and the United States supplied samples that represented acute and convalescent COVID-19. T cells, B-cell-depleted T cells, or PBMCs supplied cDNA or gDNA.

Per germline, CDR1 KGHDR and CDR2 SFDVKD. CDR3 size: 16 residues. Trimming at V came to 7 bases and at J to 3 bases, leaving 8 bases not matched to a gene. Original handling: Amplified reference gene primers provided the basis for estimating nucleated cell counts. TCRdb's copy holds only in-frame clones and misses some; the assay was immunoSEQ multiplex PCR. V, J and clone size are taken as reported in that table, and D and trimming were inferred from the DNA itself. The sample includes 230,000 or so clones, roughly 87% of them seen just once. This clone was detected only once. The chain uses TRBV24-1 and TRBJ2-2; 9 bases match TRBD1. This clonotype was sampled from a man aged 40-50 years with active or convalescent COVID-19. Sequenced material: peripheral blood. For the CDR3, the DNA is TGTGCCACCAGAAACCCGGGACAGGGCGACACCGGGGAGCTGTTTTTT. It translates to CATRNPGQGDTGELFF.